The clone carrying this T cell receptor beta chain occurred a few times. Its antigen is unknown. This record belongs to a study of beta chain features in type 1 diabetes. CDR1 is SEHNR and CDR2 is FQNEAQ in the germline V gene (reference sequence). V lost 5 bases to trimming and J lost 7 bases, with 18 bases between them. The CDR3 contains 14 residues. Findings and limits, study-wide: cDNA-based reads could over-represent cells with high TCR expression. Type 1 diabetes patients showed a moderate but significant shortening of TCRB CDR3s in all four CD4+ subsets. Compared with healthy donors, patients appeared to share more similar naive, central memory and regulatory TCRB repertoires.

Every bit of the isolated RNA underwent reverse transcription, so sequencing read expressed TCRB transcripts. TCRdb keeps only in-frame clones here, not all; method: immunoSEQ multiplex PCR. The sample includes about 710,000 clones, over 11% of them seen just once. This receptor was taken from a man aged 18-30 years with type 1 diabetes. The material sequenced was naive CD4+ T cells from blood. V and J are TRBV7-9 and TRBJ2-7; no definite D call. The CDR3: CASSPTSTLGEQYF. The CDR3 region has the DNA TGTGCCAGCAGCCCGACATCCACCCTGGGGGAGCAGTACTTC.